The 9 T cell receptor beta chains below were found in one sample sequenced in a study of blood T cell repertoires in COVID-19. Sequencing used immunoSEQ multiplex PCR; TCRdb keeps in-frame clones, though not all of them. The profile shows under 75,000 clones, 73% of them singletons. The sample consisted of peripheral blood. Source of these receptors: a woman in her fifties or sixties with active or convalescent COVID-19.

The chain employs TRBV28 and TRBJ2-7, with 8 bases identical to TRBD1. Germline CDR1 reads MDHEN; CDR2 reads SYDVKM. V was pared by 4 bases and J by 7 bases, with 12 bases of the junction left unmatched. The CDR3 is 15 residues long. CDR3 amino acids: CASSSSGTGRKEQYF. The CDR3 DNA is TGTGCCAGCAGTTCCTCCGGGACAGGAAGGAAGGAGCAGTACTTC.

The chain recombines TRBV7-7 with TRBJ2-2, with 8 bases lining up with TRBD2. The junction had 14 bases not matched to a gene; V was cut back by 5 bases and J by 3 bases. Germline assignment: CDR1 SSHAT and CDR2 FNYEAQ (reference sequence). The CDR3 consists of 18 residues. Written as DNA, the CDR3 is TGTGCCAGCAGCACTTATTTCAAGGGACTAGGTGACACCGGGGAGCTGTTTTTT. Protein product: CASSTYFKGLGDTGELFF.

The gene calls are TRBV5-1 and TRBJ1-6, with D perhaps TRBD1 (6 bases). The V and J ends lost 2 bases and 8 bases respectively, with 8 bases between them. CDR3 length: 13 residues. CDR1 SGHRS and CDR2 YFSETQ come from the germline V gene. CDR3 sequence reads: CASSLPGDSPLHF. CDR3 DNA sequence: TGCGCCAGCAGCTTACCAGGGGATTCACCCCTCCACTTT.

This clone has a handful of counts. The V and J genes are TRBV25-1 and TRBJ2-7, with 9 bases lining up with TRBD2. V shed 5 bases and J 4 bases; nucleotides not matched to a gene: 6. CDR3 size: 14 residues. Germline-derived CDR1 and CDR2 are MGHDK and SYGVNS. The CDR3 region is CASSSASGTYEQYF. The CDR3 bases are TGTGCCAGCAGTTCCGCTAGCGGGACATACGAGCAGTACTTC.

V and J are TRBV5-1 and TRBJ2-1; TRBD2 is a possible D gene (6 bases). Germline CDR1 SGHRS, CDR2 YFSETQ. The CDR3 runs 14 residues. Trimming left V 4 bases short and J 8 bases short, with 16 bases between. The CDR3 is CASSPRDFRDEQFF. DNA of the CDR3: TGCGCCAGCAGCCCCCGGGACTTCAGGGATGAGCAGTTCTTC.

V gene TRBV6-5 combines with J gene TRBJ1-5; a possible D gene is TRBD1 (6 bases). V was clipped by 7 bases and J by 6 bases, with 16 bases between them. The CDR3 is 14 amino acids. The V gene's germline CDR1 is MNHEY and CDR2 SVGAGI. The CDR3: CASTPQGVGQPQHF. The CDR3, as DNA: TGTGCCAGCACCCCACAGGGAGTTGGTCAGCCCCAGCATTTT.

This chain joins TRBV4-2 and TRBJ1-1, with D uncertain. CDR1 is LGHNA, CDR2 YNFKEQ, per germline. The V end lost 0 bases, the J end lost 9 bases, and 8 bases lay between the germline ends. The CDR3 runs 12 residues. The CDR3 spells CASSQDQMKAFF. The CDR3 DNA reads as TGTGCCAGCAGCCAAGATCAGATGAAAGCTTTCTTT.

This clone occurred many times. CDR3 sequence: CSVEGQGNTEAFF. The CDR3 DNA sequence: TGCAGCGTTGAGGGACAGGGGAACACTGAAGCTTTCTTT. The chain carries TRBV29-1 and TRBJ1-1, with TRBD1 matching 9 bases. CDR3 length: 13 residues. Per the germline V gene, CDR1 is SQVTM and CDR2 is ANQGSEA. V shed 3 bases, J shed 1 base, and the junction held 0 bases outside the gene matches.

The chain carries TRBV4-2 and TRBJ2-3; perhaps TRBD2 as D (6 bases). Trimming took off 0 bases at V and 4 bases at J, with 17 bases between the two ends. The V gene's germline CDR1 is LGHNA and CDR2 YNFKEQ. The CDR3 is 17 residues long. The CDR3 region is CASSQDEGRERADTQYF. CDR3 sequence (DNA): TGTGCCAGCAGCCAAGATGAAGGGCGGGAAAGGGCAGATACGCAGTATTTT.